Many counts were recorded for the clone carrying this TCR beta chain. The CDR3 is made up of 16 amino acids. The germline CDR1 and CDR2 sequences are SGHVS and FQNEAQ. V dropped 7 bases and J dropped 3; count of bases not matched to a gene: 6. This sample's time point: after preoperative PTX-NDP chemotherapy. This sample was included in a study of esophageal squamous cell carcinoma under preoperative chemotherapy. TCRdb called the PCR reads again in MiXCR, with one record for every CDR3 protein. The sample carries roughly 20,000 distinct CDR3 sequences, around 45% recorded once. The TCR sequence derives from a human donor with esophageal squamous cell carcinoma. The donor label of this sample is uncertain. The specimen was collected from a patient given preoperative chemotherapy. The chain couples TRBV7-8 to TRBJ2-1; 13 positions match TRBD2. This chain's CDR3 is CASKGRTSGGYNEQFF. DNA of the CDR3: TGTGCCAGCAAAGGAAGGACTAGCGGGGGCTACAATGAGCAGTTCTTC.